A single sample gave rise to the 21 T cell receptor beta chains below, sequenced in a study of shared clonotypes between healthy human individuals. The method was immunoSEQ multiplex PCR; TCRdb's version includes in-frame clones alone and lacks a portion of them. The table includes fewer than 1.8 million clones, 98% detected once. The sample was naive CD4+ T cells sorted from blood. Subset reported: CD45RA+ positively selected. These receptors were taken from a man aged 30 to 39 in good health.

V usage is TRBV9 and J usage is TRBJ2-7; TRBD2 matches 14 bases. V trimming: 3 bases; J trimming: 4 bases; junction bases outside the gene matches: 12. CDR3 length equals 18 residues. Germline values: CDR1 SGDLS, CDR2 YYNGEE. The CDR3 here is CASSGDPGLAGDWYEQYF. CDR3 nucleotide sequence: TGTGCCAGCAGCGGGGACCCGGGACTAGCGGGAGATTGGTACGAGCAGTACTTC.

This clone occurred once. The V and J genes are TRBV9 and TRBJ2-5; TRBD2 matches at 11 bases. Germline V gene sequence: CDR1 SGDLS, CDR2 YYNGEE. The CDR3 covers 15 residues. The ends lost 0 bases at V and 5 bases at J; junction bases unmatched: 3. CDR3 nucleotide sequence: TGTGCCAGCAGCGTAGAACTAGCGGGAGTCGAGACCCAGTACTTC. This sequence encodes CASSVELAGVETQYF.

A single count supports this clone. The sample contains more than one DNA sequence encoding this CDR3. The rearrangement links TRBV4-1 to TRBJ2-1; D call uncertain. CDR1 and CDR2 (germline): MGHRA, YSYEKL. The CDR3 extends over 11 amino acids. V lost 1 base, J lost 8 bases, and 3 bases lay in between. CDR3 sequence reads: CASSQVYEQFF. CDR3 in DNA: TGCGCCAGCAGCCAAGTGTATGAGCAGTTCTTC.

The chain is built from TRBV6-5 and TRBJ2-7; tentatively, D is TRBD1 (5 bases). V lost 5 bases to trimming and J lost 6 bases, with 14 bases between them. Per germline, CDR1 MNHEY and CDR2 SVGAGI. The CDR3 runs 13 residues. CDR3 region: CASSDSRNREQYF. The CDR3 DNA is TGTGCCAGCAGTGACAGTCGAAATCGCGAGCAGTACTTC.

The gene calls are TRBV6-6 and TRBJ2-7, with 10 bases aligning to TRBD2. J gave up 1 base and V 7 bases, and 7 bases lay outside the gene matches. This CDR3 is built from 15 residues. Germline V gene lookup returns CDR1 MNHNY and CDR2 SVGAGI (reference sequence). In DNA, the CDR3 is TGTGCCAGCATGGATCGGACTAGCGGATCCTACGAGCAGTACTTC. It specifies CASMDRTSGSYEQYF.

V usage is TRBV28 and J usage is TRBJ1-3, with 10 bases matching TRBD1. After removal of 6 bases from V and 2 bases from J, the junction contained 4 bases not matched to a gene. The CDR3 consists of 15 residues. The germline V gene encodes CDR1 MDHEN and CDR2 SYDVKM. The CDR3, as DNA: TGTGCCAGCAGATCCGGACAGGGGGCTGGAAACACCATATATTTT. Translating gives CASRSGQGAGNTIYF.

This rearrangement joins TRBV10-3 to TRBJ2-7; D remains ambiguous. Germline-derived CDR1 and CDR2 are ENHRY and SYGVKD. The germline V and J ends were trimmed by 3 bases and 0 bases, with 3 bases remaining between them. This CDR3 has 12 amino acids. The CDR3 sequence: CAISDDSYEQYF. CDR3 in DNA: TGTGCCATCAGTGACGACTCCTACGAGCAGTACTTC.

This sequence joins TRBV29-1 and TRBJ2-3; D call uncertain. Germline V gives CDR1 SQVTM, CDR2 ANQGSEA. The CDR3 runs 14 residues. Trimming removed 5 bases at V and 1 base at J, with 13 bases between. Here the CDR3 reads CSVPRGGGTDTQYF. CDR3 DNA sequence: TGCAGCGTTCCCCGCGGCGGTGGCACAGATACGCAGTATTTT.

The chain couples TRBV28 to TRBJ1-2; 10 bases match TRBD1. The CDR3 extends over 13 amino acids. V trimming: 3 bases; J trimming: 7 bases; junction bases outside the gene matches: 2. Looked up from germline, CDR1 is MDHEN and CDR2 is SYDVKM. CDR3 coding DNA: TGTGCCAGCAGTTTGGGACAGGGGACTGGCTACACCTTC. The encoded protein is CASSLGQGTGYTF.

The V call is TRBV29-1, the J call TRBJ1-1; D not certain. This CDR3 is built from 11 residues. V lost 5 bases, J lost 4 bases, and 8 bases lay in between. Germline-derived CDR1 and CDR2 are SQVTM and ANQGSEA. CDR3: CSVTWGTEAFF. CDR3 coding DNA: TGCAGCGTTACTTGGGGCACTGAAGCTTTCTTT. The full variable domain, with the rest looked up from reference TRBV29-1 and TRBJ1-1, is SAVISQKPSRDICQRGTSLTIQCQVDSQVTMMFWYRQQPGQSLTLIATANQGSEATYESGFVIDKFPISRPNLTFSTLTVSNMSPEDSSIYLCSVTWGTEAFFGQGTRLTVV.

V usage is TRBV5-4 and J usage is TRBJ2-2, with 8 bases lining up with TRBD2. The CDR3 consists of 15 residues. Trimming at V came to 2 bases and at J to 4 bases, leaving 4 bases not matched to a gene. CDR1 SGHNT and CDR2 YYREEE come from the germline V gene (reference sequence). This CDR3 is CASSLGLATTGELFF. The CDR3 coding sequence is TGTGCCAGCAGCTTAGGACTAGCCACCACCGGGGAGCTGTTTTTT.

The chain employs TRBV10-3 and TRBJ1-3, with D unclear. The germline V gene encodes CDR1 ENHRY and CDR2 SYGVKD. CDR3 size: 16 residues. Trimming took off 3 bases at V and 0 bases at J, with 12 bases between the two ends. CDR3: CAISEFEGFSGNTIYF. The CDR3 bases are TGTGCCATCAGTGAATTTGAGGGATTCTCTGGAAACACCATATATTTT.

In DNA form, the CDR3 reads TGTGCCAGCTCACCTCGGCTGGGGGAATTATGGAATGAGCAGTTCTTC. Its translation: CASSPRLGELWNEQFF. V gene TRBV18 combines with J gene TRBJ2-1, with D perhaps matching TRBD1 or TRBD2 (5 bases each). This CDR3 is 16 amino acids long. Germline loops: CDR1 KGHSH, CDR2 LQKENI. Trimming stripped 3 bases from V and 7 bases from J, with 19 bases between.

This chain joins TRBV7-2 and TRBJ2-7; 7 bases are shared with TRBD2. Unmatched junction bases numbered 9, after V lost 8 bases and J lost 2 bases. This CDR3 has 14 residues. CDR1 is SGHTA, CDR2 FQGNSA, per germline. The CDR3 nucleotides read TGTGCCAGCGTCCGTAGCGGGTTGCCCTACGAGCAGTACTTC. Its protein product is CASVRSGLPYEQYF.

The V and J genes are TRBV9 and TRBJ2-7; TRBD1 agrees at 10 bases. The CDR3 spans 17 residues. V lost 0 bases, J lost 6 bases, and 12 bases stayed unmatched. The germline V gene encodes CDR1 SGDLS and CDR2 YYNGEE. The CDR3 spells CASSVDPGQGVRLEQYF. The CDR3 DNA follows: TGTGCCAGCAGCGTAGACCCAGGACAGGGGGTCCGCCTCGAGCAGTACTTC.

The chain uses TRBV5-5 and TRBJ2-5; D might be TRBD1 or TRBD2, each matching 5 bases. Germline-derived CDR1 and CDR2 are SGHKS and YYEKEE (reference sequence). V was shortened by 4 bases and J by 1 base, with 14 bases between the two germline ends. CDR3 length: 15 residues. The CDR3: CASSPGKGAQETQYF. CDR3 DNA sequence: TGTGCCAGCAGCCCCGGGAAAGGGGCCCAAGAGACCCAGTACTTC.

In DNA form, the CDR3 reads TGTGCCAGCAGCGTAGTACCAATGAGACAGGGCGGGGGCTATGGCTACACCTTC. This codes for CASSVVPMRQGGGYGYTF. This chain links TRBV9 with TRBJ1-2; TRBD1 matches 7 bases. From germline, CDR1 is SGDLS and CDR2 YYNGEE. J was trimmed by 4 bases and V by 0 bases; bases with no gene match: 15. The CDR3 totals 18 residues.

The genes are TRBV4-1 and TRBJ1-4, with D hard to call. V lost 1 base, J lost 14 bases, and 14 bases lay in between. The CDR3 runs to 13 residues. Germline loops: CDR1 MGHRA, CDR2 YSYEKL. CDR3 nucleotides: TGCGCCAGCAGCCAAGTTGGCAGTCGAGGGCTGTTTTTT. This translates into CASSQVGSRGLFF.

This chain links TRBV9 with TRBJ1-1, with 9 bases lining up with TRBD1. Germline-derived CDR1 and CDR2 are SGDLS and YYNGEE. With 0 bases clipped from V and 11 bases from J, the junction kept 11 bases outside the gene matches. The CDR3 contains 15 residues. This chain's CDR3 is CASSVDTGGRLQAFF. Here the CDR3 DNA reads TGTGCCAGCAGCGTAGATACAGGGGGCCGTCTGCAGGCTTTCTTT.

The gene calls are TRBV7-9 and TRBJ2-1, with D unclear. This CDR3 comprises 15 residues. The germline gives CDR1 SEHNR, CDR2 FQNEAQ (reference sequence). V was pared by 5 bases and J by 0 bases, with 11 bases between. The CDR3 reads CASSLKRVSYNEQFF. Here the CDR3 DNA reads TGTGCCAGCAGCCTCAAGCGCGTCTCCTACAATGAGCAGTTCTTC.

The chain recombines TRBV28 with TRBJ2-1; TRBD2 might be the D (6 bases). Between the trimmed V and J ends, which lost 3 bases and 7 bases, there was a span of 16 bases. From germline, CDR1 is MDHEN and CDR2 SYDVKM. CDR3 length: 15 amino acids. This CDR3 reads CASSLSPRGGNEQFF. CDR3 DNA: TGTGCCAGCAGTTTGTCCCCTAGAGGAGGGAATGAGCAGTTCTTC. Full variable domain (missing parts from reference TRBV28 and TRBJ2-1): DVKVTQSSRYLVKRTGEKVFLECVQDMDHENMFWYRQDPGLGLRLIYFSYDVKMKEKGDIPEGYSVSREKKERFSLILESASTNQTSMYLCASSLSPRGGNEQFFGPGTRLTVL.